A selection of T cell receptor beta chains follows, all from one sample in a study of T cells in localized non-small cell lung cancer. TCRdb's table, derived via immunoSEQ multiplex PCR, lists solely in-frame clones and lacks some. Found here are tens of thousands of clones, around 93% of them singletons; the top ten hold about 12%. The starting material was peripheral blood mononuclear cells, obtained before any cancer treatment. The source of these receptors is a female donor older than 55 with stage II lung adenocarcinoma. CDR3s include the opening cysteine and the closing phenylalanine or tryptophan. The D gene is left open where the match is weak. A clone size is listed for some rows: how often the clone was seen (once, few, many), or a class if it is expanded.

v_call	d_call	clone_size	j_call	cdr3_nt	cdr3_aa
TRBV6-5	.	.	TRBJ2-3	TGTGCCAGCAGTTACGGGGGCGGAAGCACAGATACGCAGTATTTT	CASSYGGGSTDTQYF
TRBV11-2	.	.	TRBJ1-1	TGTGCCAGCAGCTTAGTGCAGACCACTGAAGCTTTCTTT	CASSLVQTTEAFF
TRBV11-3	.	.	TRBJ1-3	TGTGCCAGCAGCCTAGGAACCGGGGGCACTGGAAACACCATATATTTT	CASSLGTGGTGNTIYF
TRBV7-2	.	.	TRBJ2-5	TGTGCCAGCAGCTTAGCCTTTCAGGTGGAGACCCAGTACTTC	CASSLAFQVETQYF
TRBV9	TRBD1	once	TRBJ2-3	TGTGCCAGCAGCGTAGGGACAGGGCGCACAGATACGCAGTATTTT	CASSVGTGRTDTQYF
TRBV7-2	TRBD2	.	TRBJ2-5	TGTGCCAGCAGCTTAAGAACTAGCGGGAGTACGACCCAGTACTTC	CASSLRTSGSTTQYF
TRBV28	TRBD1	.	TRBJ1-2	TGTGCCAGCACCCCTGGGACAGTTGGCTACACCTTC	CASTPGTVGYTF
TRBV28	.	.	TRBJ1-1	TGTGCCAGCAGTTCGGGACTGAACACTGAAGCTTTCTTT	CASSSGLNTEAFF
TRBV6-5	.	.	TRBJ2-7	TGTGCCAGCAGTTACTCTCGGCAGGCCGACGAGCAGTACTTC	CASSYSRQADEQYF
TRBV14	.	.	TRBJ1-2	TGTGCCAGCAGCCAAGATGTTAAAGGCTCGAGAGATGGCTACACCTTC	CASSQDVKGSRDGYTF
TRBV5-1	.	.	TRBJ1-1	TGCGCCAGCAGCTTGGAGCAGAACACTGAAGCTTTCTTT	CASSLEQNTEAFF
TRBV6-6	.	.	TRBJ2-1	TGTGCCAGCAGTTGGGGAAGAGGGAATGAGCAGTTCTTC	CASSWGRGNEQFF
TRBV5-6	.	.	TRBJ1-1	TGTGCCAGCAGCCGTGGGGGGTACACTGAAGCTTTCTTT	CASSRGGYTEAFF
TRBV6-5	TRBD1	.	TRBJ1-1	TGTGCCAGCAGTCACTCCGGGACAGAGAACACTGAAGCTTTCTTT	CASSHSGTENTEAFF
TRBV27	.	.	TRBJ1-2	TGTGCCAGCGGACAGAGCTATGGCTACACCTTC	CASGQSYGYTF
TRBV6-1	.	.	TRBJ1-1	TGTGCCAGCAGTGAACAGGGGCGGACTGAAGCTTTCTTT	CASSEQGRTEAFF
TRBV5-6	.	.	TRBJ1-2	TGTGCCAGCAGCTTGGTTTCGGGGTGGGTCAAGTATGACTATGGCTACACCTTC	CASSLVSGWVKYDYGYTF
TRBV7-2	.	.	TRBJ2-7	TGTGCCAGCAGCACCCGGGTCTCCTACGAGCAGTACTTC	CASSTRVSYEQYF
TRBV28	.	.	TRBJ1-1	TGTGCCAGCAGTCGACAGTTGAACACTGAAGCTTTCTTT	CASSRQLNTEAFF
TRBV19	.	.	TRBJ1-3	TGTGCCAGTACTCAAAGCAGGAGAGGAAACACCATATATTTT	CASTQSRRGNTIYF
TRBV5-1	TRBD1	.	TRBJ2-7	TGCGCCAGCAGCTTGGCCGGGACAGGGGTCAACTACGAGCAGTACTTC	CASSLAGTGVNYEQYF
TRBV27	.	.	TRBJ2-7	TGTGCCAGCAGTTTCGGGGCCTACTCCTACGAGCAGTACTTC	CASSFGAYSYEQYF
TRBV28	TRBD2	.	TRBJ2-4	TGTGCCAGCAGTTGGGGACTAGCCCTAAACATTCAGTACTTC	CASSWGLALNIQYF
TRBV2	.	.	TRBJ1-5	TGTGCCAGCAGTGATTTTGGGGCAGGTAGCAATCAGCCCCAGCATTTT	CASSDFGAGSNQPQHF
TRBV28	.	.	TRBJ1-5	TGTGCCAGCAGTTTTAATCAGCCCCAGCATTTT	CASSFNQPQHF
TRBV28	TRBD1	.	TRBJ1-2	TGTGCCAGCGGAAAGGCGGGCAGGGGGTACTATGGCTACACCTTC	CASGKAGRGYYGYTF
TRBV28	TRBD1	.	TRBJ1-6	TGTGCCAGCAGTCAAACAGGGGCCCGTAATTCACCCCTCCACTTT	CASSQTGARNSPLHF
TRBV7-9	.	once	TRBJ1-6	TGTGCCAGCAGCTCTACAAGGAGCTCCTATAATTCACCCCTCCACTTT	CASSSTRSSYNSPLHF
TRBV7-2	.	.	TRBJ2-7	TGTGCCAGCAGCGCGGTCACCGAGCAGTACTTC	CASSAVTEQYF
TRBV5-1	.	.	TRBJ1-3	TGCGCCAGCAGCTTGGTAGGACCGAGCTCTGGAAACACCATATATTTT	CASSLVGPSSGNTIYF
TRBV9	.	.	TRBJ1-6	TGTGCCAGCAGCGTCAGTGAATCACCCCTCCACTTT	CASSVSESPLHF
TRBV7-3	TRBD2	.	TRBJ2-7	TGTGCCAGCAGCTTATACACTAGCGCCGGAGTGCTTCTTTCCTACGAGCAGTACTTC	CASSLYTSAGVLLSYEQYF
TRBV7-2	TRBD1	once	TRBJ1-2	TGTGCCAGCAGCCCAGGACAGGGGCAACTCGGGTATGGCTACACCTTC	CASSPGQGQLGYGYTF